This is a list of T cell receptor beta chains from one sample in a study of blood T cells in healthy people across ages. Each CDR3 protein gets one entry after TCRdb re-called the 5' RACE reads with MiXCR. The sample includes about 1,400,000 distinct CDR3 sequences, roughly 40% of them seen just once. The sample consisted of blood. These receptors came from a woman aged 18-29 years in good health. Each CDR3 is given with its conserved first and last residue.

V gene	J gene	CDR3 protein
TRBV20-1	TRBJ1-2	CSAPWESLGGYTF
TRBV30	TRBJ1-5	CAWSEGQFNQPQHF
TRBV7-8	TRBJ2-5	CASSFSGPRYF
TRBV24-1	TRBJ2-3	CATSDTFRDRGTDTQYF
TRBV25-1	TRBJ2-7	CASSECYTTSGSSGNEQYF
TRBV7-8	TRBJ2-7	CASSHIARGQYF
TRBV11-2	TRBJ2-7	CASSDLRTSGDYYEQYF
TRBV3-1	TRBJ2-5	CASSHSGPQETQYF
TRBV12-3/TRBV12-4	TRBJ1-1	CASSFNLDGTEAFF
TRBV7-2	TRBJ1-1	CASSYLGVNEAFF
TRBV4-1	TRBJ2-3	CASSLEGGRGDTQYF
TRBV18	TRBJ2-5	CASSPEKTQYF
TRBV6-5	TRBJ2-7	CASSYPGSSYEQYF
TRBV6-1	TRBJ2-7	CASSGAGDLYEQYF
TRBV29-1	TRBJ1-1	CSVAGQTNTEAFF
TRBV9	TRBJ1-5	CASPPQHF
TRBV5-1	TRBJ1-6	CASSLDVRNSPLHF
TRBV6-5	NA	CASSYSNLGFGEQYF
TRBV27	TRBJ1-2	CASSWTGENGYTF
TRBV20-1	TRBJ2-6	CSARTESFAGANVLTF
TRBV6-1	TRBJ2-7	CASSSLGTYGQYF
TRBV10-3	TRBJ2-3	CAIGTGTSGLYTQYF
TRBV10-2	TRBJ2-3	CASSESGRIDTQYF
TRBV25-1	TRBJ2-5	CASSTIRGTQYF
TRBV3-1	TRBJ2-3	CASSYRRARDFTDTQYF
TRBV20-1	TRBJ1-5	CSARGGVNQPQHF
TRBV2	TRBJ1-2	CASSGDRDRGYTF
TRBV12-3/TRBV12-4	TRBJ1-2	CASCISERGDFYGYTF
TRBV20-1	TRBJ2-3	CSAPLGAPDTQYF
TRBV10-3	TRBJ1-1	CAIRPRAEEEAFF
TRBV27	TRBJ2-7	CASSPVAGTYEQYF
TRBV20-1	TRBJ2-1	CSAWRGEQFF
TRBV28	TRBJ2-7	CASSLERFSSYEQYF
TRBV9	TRBJ2-7	CASSGQRAGSYEQYF
TRBV6-6	TRBJ2-3	CAGSYSRSYADTQYF
TRBV3-1	TRBJ2-5	CASSQEGFRVQETQYF
TRBV19	TRBJ2-3	CASSNRGPTDTQYF
TRBV20-1	TRBJ2-7	CSAPAAGLASYEQYF
TRBV27	TRBJ2-4	CASSPGQGSPFLAKNIQYF
TRBV9	TRBJ2-3	CASSVGATLTDTQYF
TRBV15	TRBJ2-1	CATSRPQGEFTYNEQFF
TRBV10-3	TRBJ2-1	CAISPPDGGGEQFF
TRBV20-1	TRBJ2-5	CSAPGLRETQYF
TRBV10-3	TRBJ1-4	CAISELGAYGEKLFF
TRBV20-1	NA	CSAPSSGRRRETQYF
TRBV7-2	TRBJ2-5	CASSSVGNYEQYF
TRBV5-1	TRBJ2-5	CASSRDRGQTETQYF
TRBV15	TRBJ1-2	CATSRDQGFVSYTF
TRBV7-2	TRBJ2-5	CASSLGSGDYNEQYF
TRBV27	TRBJ2-7	CASSSPGTSVREQYF
TRBV3-1	TRBJ2-5	CASSRIRADRETQYF
TRBV20-1	TRBJ2-3	CSADLFGSGSTDTQYF
TRBV10-3	TRBJ1-1	CAISERMGQTNTEAFF
TRBV6-1	TRBJ1-5	CASFMGFGYQPQHF
TRBV3-1	NA	CASSQEDGSGEQYF